The 31 T cell receptor beta chains below come from one sample, sequenced in a study of shared T cell receptors in the human thymus. The repertoire was sequenced with immunoSEQ multiplex PCR; TCRdb's copy has only in-frame clones and lacks some. The sample lists approximately 730,000 clones, 75% to 90% occurring once. These data were also filed under a second study, of human thymus T cells.

The sample comprised thymocytes. The receptors were gathered from a girl less than two years old with a congenital heart defect.

This clone was detected a few times. This chain joins TRBV27 and TRBJ2-3; D remains unclear. Trimming stripped 2 bases from V and 0 bases from J, with 9 bases between. The CDR3 consists of 15 residues. Germline V gene data show CDR1 as MNHEY and CDR2 as SMNVEV (reference sequence). The CDR3 region is CASSLVAFSTDTQYF. DNA for the CDR3: TGTGCCAGCAGTTTAGTGGCCTTTAGCACAGATACGCAGTATTTT.

The table lists this clone with a few counts. The V gene is TRBV4-1, the J gene TRBJ1-1; possible D gene TRBD1, 6 bases. Germline CDR1 reads MGHRA; CDR2 reads YSYEKL. This CDR3 region has 16 residues. V was trimmed by 1 base and J by 4 bases, leaving 16 bases between them. Written as DNA, the CDR3 is TGCGCCAGCAGCCAAGTGATGGCAGGGGAGGGCACTGAAGCTTTCTTT. It encodes CASSQVMAGEGTEAFF.

The V gene is TRBV7-6, the J gene TRBJ1-1; 10 bases fit TRBD1. The CDR3 totals 18 residues. Germline V gene lookup returns CDR1 SGHVS and CDR2 FNYEAQ. Trimming at V came to 2 bases and at J to 3 bases, leaving 12 bases not matched to a gene. This chain's CDR3 is CASSLTGQGIGVYTEAFF. The CDR3 nucleotides are TGTGCCAGCAGCTTAACGGGACAGGGGATTGGGGTTTACACTGAAGCTTTCTTT. The variable domain in full, completed from reference TRBV7-6 and TRBJ1-1, reads GAGVSQSPRYKVTKRGQDVALRCDPISGHVSLYWYRQALGQGPEFLTYFNYEAQQDKSGLPNDRFSAERPEGSISTLTIQRTEQRDSAMYRCASSLTGQGIGVYTEAFFGQGTRLTVV.

The chain joins TRBV5-6 to TRBJ2-3, with 11 bases aligning to TRBD2. Germline trimming cut 2 bases from V and 1 base from J; bases unmatched to any gene: 6. Germline assignment: CDR1 SGHDT and CDR2 YYEEEE. This CDR3 comprises 17 residues. CDR3 bases: TGTGCCAGCAGCTTTTTGACTAGCGGGGACCGCACAGATACGCAGTATTTT. Amino acid sequence: CASSFLTSGDRTDTQYF.

The V and J genes are TRBV5-6 and TRBJ1-1; D is undetermined. The CDR3 runs to 19 residues. CDR1 is SGHDT, CDR2 YYEEEE, per germline. Trimming took off 3 bases at V and 0 bases at J, with 24 bases between the two ends. The CDR3 here is CASSSPLFSRSPLNTEAFF. The CDR3, as DNA: TGTGCCAGCAGCTCTCCGCTCTTTAGTCGAAGCCCCCTGAACACTGAAGCTTTCTTT.

The J gene is TRBJ1-2, the V gene TRBV5-6, with 11 bases aligning to TRBD1. Per the germline V gene, CDR1 is SGHDT and CDR2 is YYEEEE. The trim removed 1 base at V and 4 bases at J, leaving 6 bases unmatched. The CDR3 is 16 residues long. The CDR3 here is CASSLPGQGGIYGYTF. The DNA of the CDR3 is TGTGCCAGCAGCTTGCCGGGACAGGGGGGTATCTATGGCTACACCTTC.

The rearrangement uses TRBV30 and TRBJ1-2; no firm D call. From germline, CDR1 is GTSNPN and CDR2 SVGIG (reference sequence). V gave up 2 bases and J gave up 2 bases, with 12 bases separating them. The CDR3 consists of 14 residues. The CDR3 sequence: CAWSPSTLNYGYTF. CDR3 nucleotides: TGTGCCTGGAGTCCGTCAACCCTAAACTATGGCTACACCTTC. The full variable domain, in which reference TRBV30 and TRBJ1-2 provide the parts outside the CDR3, is SQTIHQWPATLVQPVGSPLSLECTVEGTSNPNLYWYRQAAGRGLQLLFYSVGIGQISSEVPQNLSASRPQDRQFILSSKKLLLSDSGFYLCAWSPSTLNYGYTFGSGTRLTVV.

The CDR3, as DNA: TGTGCAACCGACAGGGGATTTAGCAATCAGCCCCAGCATTTT. Translating gives CATDRGFSNQPQHF. The chain is built from TRBV28 and TRBJ1-5; 8 bases are shared with TRBD1. The CDR3 runs to 14 residues. Germline CDR1 and CDR2: MDHEN and SYDVKM. The whole variable domain, filled in from reference TRBV28 and TRBJ1-5, reads DVKVTQSSRYLVKRTGEKVFLECVQDMDHENMFWYRQDPGLGLRLIYFSYDVKMKEKGDIPEGYSVSREKKERFSLILESASTNQTSMYLCATDRGFSNQPQHFGDGTRLSIL.

The chain is built from TRBV2 and TRBJ1-5; the D is unclear. Germline loops: CDR1 SNHLY, CDR2 FYNNEI. This CDR3 contains 14 residues. V was clipped by 7 bases and J by 2 bases, with 12 bases between them. The CDR3 sequence: CASKVLGGNQPQHF. Here the CDR3 DNA reads TGTGCCAGCAAAGTCCTGGGCGGCAATCAGCCCCAGCATTTT.

Here the CDR3 DNA reads TGTGCCAGCAGCTTGGCAGTCATGAATGAAAAACTGTTTTTT. It translates to CASSLAVMNEKLFF. The chain employs TRBV5-6 and TRBJ1-4; D ambiguous. The CDR3 length is 14 residues. Germline V CDR1 and CDR2: SGHDT, YYEEEE. Trimming cost V 0 bases and J 5 bases, with 8 bases left between them.

The V gene is TRBV5-1, the J gene TRBJ2-4; D unresolved. CDR1 is SGHRS and CDR2 is YFSETQ in the germline V gene. The CDR3 consists of 16 residues. V lost 4 bases and J 1 base, leaving 15 bases between the germline ends. The CDR3 DNA is TGCGCCAGCAGCCCAGCTCCCCTCGGGGCCAAAAACATTCAGTACTTC. It translates to CASSPAPLGAKNIQYF.

The J gene is TRBJ2-5, the V gene TRBV9, with 14 positions matching TRBD2. The CDR3 has 20 amino acids. J lost 2 bases, V lost 3 bases, and 15 bases had no gene match. Germline lookup yields CDR1 SGDLS and CDR2 YYNGEE. This CDR3 is CASSAPLKGLAGAPQETQYF. The CDR3 nucleotides read TGTGCCAGCAGCGCACCCCTAAAGGGACTAGCGGGGGCCCCGCAAGAGACCCAGTACTTC.

CDR3 in amino acids: CASSLRGTGGNTGELFF. CDR3 coding DNA: TGTGCCAGCAGTCTGAGAGGGACAGGCGGGAACACCGGGGAGCTGTTTTTT. This chain joins TRBV28 and TRBJ2-2, with TRBD1 matching 8 bases. The germline CDR1 and CDR2 sequences are MDHEN and SYDVKM. J was trimmed by 1 base and V by 5 bases; bases with no gene match: 9. The CDR3 has 17 amino acids.

The chain recombines TRBV7-8 with TRBJ1-1; 7 nucleotides align to TRBD1. The germline gives CDR1 SGHVS, CDR2 FQNEAQ. The length of the CDR3 is 18 residues. The V and J ends lost 6 bases and 4 bases, in that order; junction bases with no gene match: 20. The chain's CDR3 is CASRPSRAGGKAVTEAFF. CDR3 DNA: TGTGCCAGCAGGCCTTCAAGGGCAGGGGGAAAGGCCGTCACTGAAGCTTTCTTT.

Here the CDR3 reads CASSDRVGARHGELFF. The CDR3, as DNA: TGTGCCAGCAGTGATAGGGTAGGGGCCCGTCACGGGGAGCTGTTTTTT. This chain joins TRBV2 and TRBJ2-2, with D perhaps matching TRBD1 (5 bases). Germline CDR1 is SNHLY and CDR2 is FYNNEI. Trimming cost V 3 bases and J 7 bases, with 18 bases left between them. The CDR3 spans 16 residues.

The gene calls are TRBV5-6 and TRBJ1-2, with D perhaps TRBD1 (5 bases). Germline V gene lookup returns CDR1 SGHDT and CDR2 YYEEEE. The CDR3 spans 17 residues. V lost 4 bases and J 1 base, leaving 20 bases between the germline ends. The CDR3 reads CASSAGLPQPLNYGYTF. Here the CDR3 DNA reads TGTGCCAGCAGCGCGGGACTTCCCCAACCCCTTAACTATGGCTACACCTTC.

This sequence joins TRBV5-6 and TRBJ2-3; 8 positions match TRBD1. The CDR3 loop spans 16 amino acids. V shed 0 bases and J 4 bases; nucleotides not matched to a gene: 7. Germline V CDR1 and CDR2: SGHDT, YYEEEE. The CDR3 loop reads CASSLAGRGLSDTQYF. DNA for the CDR3: TGTGCCAGCAGCTTGGCCGGCAGGGGGCTTTCAGATACGCAGTATTTT.

The gene calls are TRBV2 and TRBJ1-5; 11 positions agree with TRBD1. Looked up from germline, CDR1 is SNHLY and CDR2 is FYNNEI. After removal of 6 bases from V and 3 bases from J, the junction contained 13 bases not matched to a gene. The CDR3 runs to 18 residues. The CDR3 nucleotides read TGTGCCAGCAGAACATCGCCGGGACAGGGGGATTACAATCAGCCCCAGCATTTT. Protein product: CASRTSPGQGDYNQPQHF.

The chain has TRBV7-2 and TRBJ2-5; 10 bases agree with TRBD1. Unmatched junction bases numbered 2, after V lost 2 bases and J lost 5 bases. Germline-derived CDR1 and CDR2 are SGHTA and FQGNSA. CDR3 length: 14 residues. The CDR3 reads CASSLRQGAETQYF. The CDR3 bases are TGTGCCAGCAGCTTAAGACAGGGGGCTGAGACCCAGTACTTC. The whole variable domain, filled in from reference TRBV7-2 and TRBJ2-5, reads GAGVSQSPSNKVTEKGKDVELRCDPISGHTALYWYRQSLGQGLEFLIYFQGNSAPDKSGLPSDRFSAERTGGSVSTLTIQRTQQEDSAVYLCASSLRQGAETQYFGPGTRLLVL.

The rearrangement links TRBV6-5 to TRBJ1-3; possible D gene TRBD1, 5 bases. The germline V and J ends were trimmed by 5 bases and 1 base, with 9 bases remaining between them. Germline V gene sequence: CDR1 MNHEY, CDR2 SVGAGI. This CDR3 has 14 residues. CDR3 in amino acids: CASSQDRSGNTIYF. CDR3 DNA sequence: TGTGCCAGCAGTCAAGACAGATCTGGAAACACCATATATTTT.

V gene TRBV4-3 combines with J gene TRBJ2-1, with TRBD2 matching 13 bases. Losses at the gene ends were 3 bases for V and 8 bases for J; bases not matched to a gene: 7. The germline V gene encodes CDR1 LGHNA and CDR2 YSLEER. The CDR3 has 16 amino acids. The chain's CDR3 is CASSQVLAGGLDEQFF. In DNA, the CDR3 is TGCGCCAGCAGCCAGGTACTAGCGGGGGGGCTCGATGAGCAGTTCTTC.

This chain joins TRBV7-4 and TRBJ1-1, with D unclear. CDR3 size: 16 residues. The V end lost 4 bases, the J end lost 0 bases, and 15 bases lay between the germline ends. Germline values: CDR1 SGHVT, CDR2 SQSDAQ. CDR3 DNA sequence: TGTGCCAGCAGCTCATCTGCGAGGGAGATGAACACTGAAGCTTTCTTT. It encodes CASSSSAREMNTEAFF.

The J gene is TRBJ2-3, the V gene TRBV27; tentatively, D is TRBD1 (6 bases). Trimming shortened V by 0 bases and J by 4 bases, and 14 bases separated the two germline ends. Germline CDR1 is MNHEY and CDR2 is SMNVEV (reference sequence). The CDR3 spans 16 residues. In DNA, the CDR3 is TGTGCCAGCAGTTTATCTGTCAGGGGTAAGGCAGATACGCAGTATTTT. Translating gives CASSLSVRGKADTQYF.

A note on this clone: This same CDR3 is encoded by further DNA sequences in the sample. This chain connects TRBV5-1 to TRBJ2-1, with 11 nucleotides matching TRBD1. In germline, CDR1 is SGHRS, CDR2 YFSETQ. The CDR3 covers 18 residues. Trimming took 3 bases from V and 0 from J; bases not matched to a gene: 8. The CDR3 is CASSCYRDRGTSYNEQFF. Written as DNA, the CDR3 is TGCGCCAGCAGCTGCTACCGGGACAGGGGGACCTCCTACAATGAGCAGTTCTTC.

The chain is built from TRBV4-1 and TRBJ2-3; TRBD2 agrees at 16 bases. The length of the CDR3 is 18 residues. Germline V gene data show CDR1 as MGHRA and CDR2 as YSYEKL. V trimming: 4 bases; J trimming: 6 bases; junction bases outside the gene matches: 10. The CDR3 DNA reads TGCGCCAGCAGCCTATTTTCGGGACTAGCGGGGGGGGAGGATACGCAGTATTTT. Translating gives CASSLFSGLAGGEDTQYF.

The table lists this clone with a count of one. The rearrangement links TRBV25-1 to TRBJ2-7; the D gene is possibly TRBD2 (5 bases). The CDR3 runs 16 residues. Germline V gene data show CDR1 as MGHDK and CDR2 as SYGVNS. The V end lost 4 bases, the J end lost 6 bases, and 22 bases lay between the germline ends. CDR3 loop: CASSAELSKERGEQYF. The DNA of the CDR3 is TGTGCCAGCAGTGCCGAGTTGAGTAAGGAACGGGGCGAGCAGTACTTC.

The chain combines TRBV7-6 with TRBJ2-1; 9 positions match TRBD2. Germline CDR1 reads SGHVS; CDR2 reads FNYEAQ. The CDR3 length is 19 residues. With 2 bases clipped from V and 8 bases from J, the junction kept 19 bases outside the gene matches. CDR3 in amino acids: CASSLRGDKPGLATYEQFF. The CDR3 nucleotides read TGTGCCAGCAGCTTAAGAGGGGACAAACCGGGACTAGCAACTTATGAGCAGTTCTTC.

The chain uses TRBV9 and TRBJ1-1; maybe TRBD1 (5 bases). Germline CDR1 reads SGDLS; CDR2 reads YYNGEE. The V end was cut by 2 bases, the J end by 8 bases, with 19 bases between. CDR3 length: 15 amino acids. The CDR3 DNA reads TGTGCCAGCAGCGTTGCGGGGGAGGCTTTTTCAGAAGCTTTCTTT. Encoded protein: CASSVAGEAFSEAFF.

The rearrangement joins TRBV25-1 to TRBJ2-2, with 9 bases matching TRBD1. The junction had 6 bases not matched to a gene; V was cut back by 0 bases and J by 7 bases. CDR1 is MGHDK, CDR2 SYGVNS, per germline. CDR3 length equals 16 residues. CDR3 protein: CASSEYSRDRVGELFF. As DNA, the CDR3 is TGTGCCAGCAGTGAATATTCCCGGGACAGGGTCGGGGAGCTGTTTTTT.

The chain links TRBV5-1 to TRBJ2-3, with a tentative D call TRBD2 (5 bases). CDR3 length equals 18 residues. V dropped 2 bases and J dropped 3 bases, with 22 bases sitting between them. From germline, CDR1 is SGHRS and CDR2 YFSETQ. For the CDR3, the DNA is TGCGCCAGCAGCTTTCCGAGCCATTTGTCGCGGGTAACAGATACGCAGTATTTT. Its translation is CASSFPSHLSRVTDTQYF.

The chain recombines TRBV27 with TRBJ1-6; D gene ambiguous. The CDR3 covers 16 residues. Germline CDR1 MNHEY, CDR2 SMNVEV (reference sequence). Trimming pared 6 bases from V and 5 bases from J, leaving 17 bases between. Here the CDR3 DNA reads TGTGCCAGCAGCCCGGAGCGGGTCCCGGATAATTCACCCCTCCACTTT. This sequence encodes CASSPERVPDNSPLHF.